This note documents a single T cell receptor (beta chain) sequence. The data were obtained in a study of control samples from healthy donors and cancer patients. The V gene end was trimmed by 3 bases and the J gene end by 0 bases; junction bases not matched to a gene: 2. Germline V lookup: CDR1 MNHNS, CDR2 SASEGT. The CDR3 extends over 15 amino acids. Assay: immunoSEQ multiplex PCR; the TCRdb copy retains only in-frame clones and omits some. The repertoire holds 150,000 to 170,000 clones, approximately 94% seen once, with approximately 6% in the top ten. This TCR came from a man aged 35 to 55 in good health. Sequences were obtained from blood. The J gene is TRBJ2-1, the V gene TRBV6-1; 7 bases fit TRBD1. CDR3 loop: CASSDDRVSYNEQFF. The DNA for the CDR3 is TGTGCCAGCAGTGACGACAGGGTCTCCTACAATGAGCAGTTCTTC.